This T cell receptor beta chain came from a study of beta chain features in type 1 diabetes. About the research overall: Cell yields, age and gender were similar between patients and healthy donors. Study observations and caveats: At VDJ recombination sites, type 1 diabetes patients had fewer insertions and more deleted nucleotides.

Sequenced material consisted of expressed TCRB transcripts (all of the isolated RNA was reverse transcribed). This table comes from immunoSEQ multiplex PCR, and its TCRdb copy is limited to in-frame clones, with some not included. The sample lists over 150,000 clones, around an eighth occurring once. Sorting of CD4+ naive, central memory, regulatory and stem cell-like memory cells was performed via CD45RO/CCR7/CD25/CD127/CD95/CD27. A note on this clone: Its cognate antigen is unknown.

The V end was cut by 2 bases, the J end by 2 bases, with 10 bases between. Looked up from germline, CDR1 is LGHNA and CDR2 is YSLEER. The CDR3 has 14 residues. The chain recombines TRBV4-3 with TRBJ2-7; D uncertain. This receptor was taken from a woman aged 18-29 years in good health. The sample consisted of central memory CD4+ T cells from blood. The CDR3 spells CASSQSRETYEQYF. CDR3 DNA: TGCGCCAGCAGCCAAAGTCGCGAGACCTACGAGCAGTACTTC.